The 27 T cell receptor beta chains below come from one sample, sequenced in a study of control samples from healthy donors and cancer patients. The method was immunoSEQ multiplex PCR; TCRdb's version includes in-frame clones alone and lacks a portion of them. The sample yields about 92,000 clones, 82% seen once. The sequencing input was blood. The receptors shown here come from a woman aged 55-70 years in good health.

This clone was recorded only once. The chain uses TRBV19 and TRBJ1-2, with D possibly TRBD1 on 6 matching bases. This CDR3 has 13 residues. The germline gives CDR1 LNHDA, CDR2 SQIVND (reference sequence). Trimming cost V 5 bases and J 4 bases, with 11 bases left between them. The CDR3 loop reads CASSHRVSYGYTF. CDR3 DNA: TGTGCCAGTAGTCACAGGGTATCCTATGGCTACACCTTC.

V is TRBV28 and J is TRBJ1-3, with D tentatively TRBD1 (6 bases). The CDR3 is made up of 16 amino acids. V was pared by 3 bases and J by 3 bases, with 15 bases between. Germline lookup yields CDR1 MDHEN and CDR2 SYDVKM. In DNA form, the CDR3 reads TGTGCCAGCAGTTTTTTATCGGGGGGCCGTGGAAACACCATATATTTT. Translation: CASSFLSGGRGNTIYF.

CDR3 nucleotides: TGTGCCAGTAGTATAGATCGGGGGCAAGTGCAAGGGCCCCAGCATTTT. Its protein is CASSIDRGQVQGPQHF. The chain links TRBV19 to TRBJ1-5; a weak D match, TRBD1 (6 bases). V lost 0 bases and J 9 bases, leaving 18 bases between the germline ends. The CDR3 spans 16 residues. In germline, CDR1 is LNHDA, CDR2 SQIVND (reference sequence).

The chain is built from TRBV11-3 and TRBJ2-2; the D is unclear. The CDR3 runs 14 residues. CDR1 is SGHNT and CDR2 is YENEEA in the germline V gene. Deletions cut 0 bases from V and 7 bases from J, with 9 bases between. The DNA of the CDR3 is TGTGCCAGCAGCTTAGATCATACAATCGGGGAGCTGTTTTTT. Protein: CASSLDHTIGELFF.

The rearrangement joins TRBV2 to TRBJ1-2; D call uncertain. Trimming removed 1 base from V and 1 base from J, with 4 bases in between. Germline values: CDR1 SNHLY, CDR2 FYNNEI. This CDR3 spans 13 amino acids. The CDR3 DNA sequence: TGTGCCAGCAGTGAAGATATTAACTATGGCTACACCTTC. It yields the protein CASSEDINYGYTF.

The V gene is TRBV5-1, the J gene TRBJ2-7, with 7 bases aligning to TRBD1. This CDR3 is 14 amino acids long. CDR1 and CDR2 from the germline V gene are SGHRS and YFSETQ. Trimming removed 4 bases from V and 3 bases from J; junction bases left unmatched: 7. The CDR3 spells CASSPGTAGYEQYF. CDR3 DNA: TGCGCCAGCAGCCCCGGGACAGCCGGCTACGAGCAGTACTTC.

The chain has TRBV28 and TRBJ1-3; no reliable D call. The CDR3 sequence is 13 residues long. Between the trimmed V and J ends, which lost 5 bases and 0 bases, there was a span of 5 bases. The germline V gene has CDR1 MDHEN and CDR2 SYDVKM. CDR3 protein: CASSINSGNTIYF. Written as DNA, the CDR3 is TGTGCCAGCAGTATAAACTCTGGAAACACCATATATTTT.

In this sample, this clone turned up a few times. The rearrangement uses TRBV18 and TRBJ2-7, with D possibly being TRBD2 (6 bases). The CDR3 loop spans 15 amino acids. V was trimmed by 2 bases and J by 1 base, leaving 12 bases between them. CDR1 is KGHSH, CDR2 LQKENI, per germline. The CDR3 bases are TGTGCCAGCTCACCAACAAAAAGCGGGTCCTACGAGCAGTACTTC. Translation: CASSPTKSGSYEQYF.

This clone was observed a single time. The chain carries TRBV3-1 (or the pseudogene TRBV3-2) and TRBJ2-3; a weak D match, TRBD1 (6 bases). The CDR3 extends over 16 amino acids. Germline CDR1 reads LGHDT; CDR2 reads YNNKEL (reference sequence). Trimming took 0 bases from V and 1 from J, leaving 11 bases between them. The CDR3 coding sequence is TGTGCCAGCAGCCAAGAGAGTACAGGGCGCACAGATACGCAGTATTTT. Translated: CASSQESTGRTDTQYF.

This chain joins TRBV27 and TRBJ1-6, with D possibly being TRBD1 (5 bases). Per germline, CDR1 MNHEY and CDR2 SMNVEV (reference sequence). The CDR3 covers 16 residues. The V and J ends lost 3 bases and 1 base respectively, with 10 bases between them. CDR3 nucleotide sequence: TGTGCCAGCAGTTTGGGATGGGGGTCCTATAATTCACCCCTCCACTTT. As protein: CASSLGWGSYNSPLHF.

This clone was seen a few times. The genes are TRBV13 and TRBJ1-6, with D possibly matching TRBD1 (5 bases). V lost 5 bases and J 14 bases, leaving 16 bases between the germline ends. CDR3 length: 13 residues. Germline V gene lookup returns CDR1 PRHDT and CDR2 FYEKMQ (reference sequence). As DNA, the CDR3 is TGTGCCAGCAGCGGGGACGGGAGGCCGGCCCTCCACTTT. It codes for CASSGDGRPALHF.

The CDR3 sequence is CASSQDRAGDEKLFF. CDR3 in DNA: TGTGCCAGCAGCCAAGATAGGGCAGGTGATGAAAAACTGTTTTTT. The chain combines TRBV4-2 with TRBJ1-4; D is unclear. The V end was cut by 0 bases, the J end by 6 bases, with 11 bases between. CDR1 and CDR2 (germline): LGHNA, YNFKEQ. The CDR3 is made up of 15 amino acids.

V usage is TRBV6-1 and J usage is TRBJ1-5; D gene ambiguous. Germline CDR1 reads MNHNS; CDR2 reads SASEGT. Trimming pared 0 bases from V and 3 bases from J, leaving 9 bases between. The CDR3 totals 15 residues. DNA of the CDR3: TGTGCCAGCAGTGAAGCGAACGGCCTCAATCAGCCCCAGCATTTT. It codes for CASSEANGLNQPQHF.

The chain couples TRBV5-1 to TRBJ1-3; no firm D call. The CDR3 contains 14 residues. With 1 base removed from V and 4 bases from J, the gap between germline ends came to 9 bases. Germline assignment: CDR1 SGHRS and CDR2 YFSETQ. CDR3 loop: CASSLSGVGNTIYF. Here the CDR3 DNA reads TGCGCCAGCAGCTTGAGTGGGGTCGGAAACACCATATATTTT.

The V call is TRBV6-5, the J call TRBJ2-1; a possible D gene is TRBD1 (6 bases). Germline CDR1 MNHEY, CDR2 SVGAGI. The V end lost 6 bases, the J end lost 9 bases, and 18 bases lay between the germline ends. The CDR3 is made up of 14 amino acids. CDR3 protein: CASRGTLTEGEQFF. CDR3 DNA sequence: TGTGCCAGCAGGGGGACACTTACTGAAGGTGAGCAGTTCTTC.

The rearrangement links TRBV19 to TRBJ1-1; weak D call: TRBD1 (6 bases). The CDR3 totals 13 residues. Trimming left V 7 bases short and J 0 bases short, with 9 bases between. The germline CDR1 and CDR2 sequences are LNHDA and SQIVND (reference sequence). DNA of the CDR3: TGTGCCAGTAAGGGGGGGTTGAACACTGAAGCTTTCTTT. Its translation is CASKGGLNTEAFF.

J is TRBJ1-1 and V is TRBV6-5, with a tentative D call TRBD1 (6 bases). Germline CDR1 is MNHEY and CDR2 is SVGAGI. The V gene lost 6 bases and the J gene lost 6 bases, with 11 bases spanning the gap. The CDR3 extends over 12 amino acids. The CDR3 loop reads CASRDRTAEAFF. CDR3 bases: TGTGCCAGCAGGGATAGGACAGCTGAAGCTTTCTTT.

The rearrangement uses TRBV5-5 and TRBJ1-3; 10 nucleotides match TRBD1. Germline V gene lookup returns CDR1 SGHKS and CDR2 YYEKEE (reference sequence). This CDR3 region has 15 residues. With V trimmed by 4 bases and J by 3 bases, 4 bases remained unmatched. This CDR3 is CASSRQGAYGNTIYF. The CDR3 coding sequence is TGTGCCAGCAGCCGACAGGGGGCATATGGAAACACCATATATTTT.

The chain links TRBV4-3 to TRBJ1-5, with TRBD1 as a possible D gene (5 bases). V lost 0 bases and J lost 1, with 10 bases in between. The CDR3 has 16 amino acids. CDR1 is LGHNA, CDR2 YSLEER, per germline. CDR3 in amino acids: CASSQDFSGSNQPQHF. CDR3 bases: TGCGCCAGCAGCCAAGACTTTTCAGGGAGCAATCAGCCCCAGCATTTT.

The chain uses TRBV11-2 and TRBJ2-4, with D possibly being TRBD2 (6 bases). CDR1 is SGHAT and CDR2 is FQNNGV in the germline V gene. Trimming took off 3 bases at V and 0 bases at J, with 12 bases between the two ends. The CDR3 loop spans 16 amino acids. The chain's CDR3 is CASSFGSGSAKNIQYF. CDR3 DNA: TGTGCCAGCAGCTTTGGCAGCGGGTCAGCCAAAAACATTCAGTACTTC.

V is TRBV19 and J is TRBJ2-5; 8 bases are shared with TRBD1. CDR1 and CDR2 (germline): LNHDA, SQIVND (reference sequence). J was trimmed by 8 bases and V by 6 bases; bases with no gene match: 2. CDR3 length equals 11 residues. The CDR3: CASRTGATQYF. CDR3 nucleotides: TGTGCCAGTAGGACAGGGGCCACCCAGTACTTC.

About this clone itself: The same CDR3 can be traced to other DNA sequences in this sample. This chain connects TRBV28 to TRBJ1-2; TRBD1 aligns across 7 bases. CDR1 and CDR2 (germline): MDHEN, SYDVKM. V shed 2 bases and J 3 bases; nucleotides not matched to a gene: 3. There are 14 residues in the CDR3. The CDR3 is CASSLLGTDYGYTF. As DNA, the CDR3 is TGTGCCAGCAGTTTACTTGGGACAGACTATGGCTACACCTTC.

The gene calls are TRBV20-1 and TRBJ1-2; 7 bases align to TRBD1. The CDR3 spans 13 residues. Germline trimming cut 3 bases from V and 7 bases from J; bases unmatched to any gene: 8. Looked up from germline, CDR1 is DFQATT and CDR2 is SNEGSKA (reference sequence). In DNA form, the CDR3 reads TGCAGTGCTAGTTCGCGAGGGGGCTTTGGCTACACCTTC. Residues: CSASSRGGFGYTF.

V is TRBV15 and J is TRBJ2-5; TRBD2 matches 11 bases. The germline V gene has CDR1 LNHNV and CDR2 YYDKDF (reference sequence). This CDR3 contains 16 residues. Trimming at V came to 0 bases and at J to 2 bases, leaving 2 bases not matched to a gene. CDR3 bases: TGTGCCACCAGCAGAGATCTAGCGGGGGGACAAGAGACCCAGTACTTC. It specifies CATSRDLAGGQETQYF. Complete variable domain (other parts from reference TRBV15 and TRBJ2-5): DAMVIQNPRYQVTQFGKPVTLSCSQTLNHNVMYWYQQKSSQAPKLLFHYYDKDFNNEADTPDNFQSRRPNTSFCFLDIRSPGLGDTAMYLCATSRDLAGGQETQYFGPGTRLLVL.

The CDR3 DNA is TGTGCCAGCAGCTCCGGACAGGGAAATCAGCCCCAGCATTTT. Protein product: CASSSGQGNQPQHF. The V call is TRBV7-8, the J call TRBJ1-5; 8 bases line up with TRBD1. Losses at the gene ends were 4 bases for V and 4 bases for J; bases not matched to a gene: 3. Germline CDR1 reads SGHVS; CDR2 reads FQNEAQ. This CDR3 has 14 residues.

This clone was found a few times. The chain links TRBV5-8 to TRBJ2-5, with 7 nucleotides matching TRBD2. The CDR3 is 16 amino acids. The V gene end was trimmed by 2 bases and the J gene end by 3 bases; junction bases not matched to a gene: 10. Germline assignment: CDR1 SGHTS and CDR2 YDEGEE. The CDR3 is CASSFYFVLAEETQYF. The CDR3 DNA reads as TGTGCCAGCAGCTTCTACTTTGTTCTAGCGGAAGAGACCCAGTACTTC. The complete variable domain, with remaining parts taken from reference TRBV5-8 and TRBJ2-5, reads EAGVTQSPTHLIKTRGQQATLRCSPISGHTSVYWYQQALGLGLQFLLWYDEGEERNRGNFPPRFSGRQFPNYSSELNVNALELEDSALYLCASSFYFVLAEETQYFGPGTRLLVL.

This clone has only a few counts. This sequence joins TRBV19 and TRBJ2-5, with TRBD2 matching 15 bases. The germline gives CDR1 LNHDA, CDR2 SQIVND (reference sequence). Trimming removed 10 bases from V and 3 bases from J; junction bases left unmatched: 24. The length of the CDR3 is 21 residues. The CDR3 DNA reads as TGTGCCAACATTTGGCGGACTAGCGGGAGGGCTTCGAAGGTGTGGGAAGAGACCCAGTACTTC. Encoded protein: CANIWRTSGRASKVWEETQYF.